This TCR beta chain was retrieved from a study of cytomegalovirus exposure and HLA in healthy donors (dated by TCRdb to about 2017). Study-wide context: A later analysis indicated that the 130 or so validation repertoires were generated on the platform also employed for the approximately 670 repertoires of the first cohort. Along with the 666-subject first cohort, a separate validation cohort of about 110 different subjects was used. The study aimed to test whether cataloging public T cell receptors could reveal signatures of past pathogen exposure. To predict cytomegalovirus infection status, the study brought together high-throughput TCR immunosequencing, statistical association of individual TCRs with disease status, and machine learning. The paper's findings and limits, for the study overall: It was suggested by the authors that the approach could potentially be generalized to other disease states and immunological phenotypes. A later analysis lacked HLA typing for the validation cohort, so it scored co-occurrence in that cohort across all 120 repertoires. A later analysis found that TCRs clustered in the first cohort also tended to co-occur in the 120 validation repertoires, with more than 90% of cluster scores above 0. In vitro tests confirmed that three of the cytomegalovirus-associated TCR beta chains recognize cytomegalovirus antigens. In both the original and validation cohorts, the classifier was reported to diagnose cytomegalovirus status with high specificity and sensitivity. The study gave a list of under 200 TCR beta chains associated with cytomegalovirus. While some public TCRs were present in many individuals, most TCR sequences turned up only very rarely across donors.

Concerning this clone: No antigen is known for it. Qualities for individual bases were not recorded, and no much larger clone is one base off.

Library method: the immunoSEQ multiplex PCR assay. Per the original workflow: A statistical classification framework was built for diagnosing cytomegalovirus status from the catalog of TCR beta chain sequences. TCRdb took this table from immuneACCESS and kept in-frame rearrangements with V and J called. Such tables lack part of the clones; where checked against another copy, unresolved V genes explain under half of the gap, and the rest is unexplained. The V and J calls and the clone size are those of that table, but D and trimming were determined from the DNA. The sample table lists about 170,000 clones, around 96% of them with a count of one. Of the sample, 0.89% is held by the ten largest clones. Taken from cysteine to phenylalanine, the CDR3 has 13 residues. CDR3 DNA is the only sequence kept; it has 39 bases, read in frame from the first base. Between the V and J ends, shortened by 0 bases and 4 bases respectively, the junction contains 7 bases. CDR1 and CDR2, per the germline V gene (reference sequence), are LNHDA and SQIVND.

Donors formed part of the validation cohort, which comprised over a hundred subjects and was distinct from the first cohort of 550 to 850 subjects. Sequenced input: PBMCs. The chain joins TRBV19 to TRBJ2-7, with a weak D call of TRBD2 (6 bases match). The receptor was isolated from a woman aged 18-30 years in good health and CMV-seronegative. The CDR3 in this case is CASSIDAGYEQYF. The bases read TGTGCCAGTAGTATAGATGCGGGGTACGAGCAGTACTTC.